This is a list of T cell receptor beta chains from one sample in a study of blood T cells in healthy people across ages. TCRdb reprocessed the 5' RACE reads via MiXCR and lists one record per CDR3 protein. This table holds 650,000 to 800,000 distinct CDR3 sequences, approximately 52% found once. Sequencing was carried out using blood. These receptors originate from a woman of 80 years or more in good health. The CDR3 runs from the conserved cysteine through the conserved F or W. D genes are given only for firm matches. Clone sizes are given selectively: once, few, many, or a class where the clone is expanded.

J gene: TRBJ1-2; V gene: TRBV7-2; clone size: many; D gene: .; CDR3 protein: CASSLEVPRYTF; CDR3 DNA: TGTGCCAGCAGCTTAGAAGTGCCTCGCTACACCTTC
J gene: TRBJ2-7; V gene: TRBV29-1; clone size: once; D gene: .; CDR3 protein: CSVGARSSYEQYF; CDR3 DNA: TGCAGCGTTGGGGCGAGGAGCTCCTACGAGCAGTACTTC
J gene: TRBJ2-7; V gene: TRBV4-1; clone size: .; D gene: .; CDR3 protein: CASNQQLETYEQYF; CDR3 DNA: TGCGCCAGCAACCAACAACTAGAGACCTACGAGCAGTACTTC
J gene: TRBJ2-2; V gene: TRBV5-1; clone size: .; D gene: .; CDR3 protein: CATRGTGNTGELFF; CDR3 DNA: TGCGCCACGCGGGGGACAGGGAACACCGGGGAGCTGTTTTTT
J gene: TRBJ2-3; V gene: TRBV6-4; clone size: many; D gene: .; CDR3 protein: CASSEGGAGDTQYF; CDR3 DNA: TGTGCCAGCAGTGAGGGCGGGGCCGGTGATACGCAGTATTTT
J gene: TRBJ2-3; V gene: TRBV5-1; clone size: once; D gene: TRBD2; CDR3 protein: CASNLGGLGSTDTQYF; CDR3 DNA: TGCGCCAGCAACTTGGGCGGACTAGGAAGCACAGATACGCAGTATTTT
J gene: TRBJ2-6; V gene: TRBV3-1; clone size: .; D gene: .; CDR3 protein: CASSPPSANVLTF; CDR3 DNA: TGTGCCAGCAGCCCACCTTCGGCCAACGTCCTGACTTTC
J gene: TRBJ1-4; V gene: TRBV7-9; clone size: few; D gene: .; CDR3 protein: CASSLAVSNEKLFF; CDR3 DNA: TGTGCCAGCAGCTTAGCAGTTTCTAATGAAAAACTGTTTTTT
J gene: TRBJ2-1; V gene: TRBV6-5; clone size: .; D gene: .; CDR3 protein: CASSGRTYNEQFF; CDR3 DNA: TGTGCCAGCAGTGGCCGGACGTACAATGAGCAGTTCTTC
J gene: TRBJ1-5; V gene: TRBV29-1; clone size: many; D gene: .; CDR3 protein: CSVGDGNQPQHF; CDR3 DNA: TGCAGCGTGGGGGACGGGAATCAGCCCCAGCATTTT
J gene: TRBJ2-6; V gene: TRBV7-2; clone size: few; D gene: .; CDR3 protein: CASSPGAGNVLTF; CDR3 DNA: TGTGCCAGCAGCCCCGGAGCCGGAAACGTCCTGACTTTC
J gene: TRBJ2-3; V gene: TRBV10-1; clone size: .; D gene: .; CDR3 protein: CASSEIGSDTQYF; CDR3 DNA: TGCGCCAGCAGTGAGATCGGGTCAGATACGCAGTATTTT
J gene: TRBJ2-1; V gene: TRBV9; clone size: many; D gene: TRBD2; CDR3 protein: CASRKSGGSYNEQFF; CDR3 DNA: TGTGCCAGCAGGAAATCGGGGGGGTCCTACAATGAGCAGTTCTTC
J gene: TRBJ2-7; V gene: TRBV12-3/TRBV12-4; clone size: many; D gene: TRBD2; CDR3 protein: CASSPGIAGPYEQYF; CDR3 DNA: TGTGCCAGCAGTCCCGGGATAGCGGGGCCTTACGAGCAGTACTTC
J gene: TRBJ2-1; V gene: TRBV5-1; clone size: many; D gene: TRBD2; CDR3 protein: CASTPGGQNEQFF; CDR3 DNA: TGCGCCAGCACCCCGGGGGGGCAGAATGAGCAGTTCTTC
J gene: TRBJ2-5; V gene: TRBV7-9; clone size: few; D gene: .; CDR3 protein: CASSVEAQETQYF; CDR3 DNA: TGTGCCAGCAGCGTTGAGGCCCAAGAGACCCAGTACTTC
J gene: TRBJ2-3; V gene: TRBV10-3; clone size: many; D gene: .; CDR3 protein: CAINPTRTSTDTQYF; CDR3 DNA: TGTGCCATCAATCCAACTCGAACTAGCACAGATACGCAGTATTTT
J gene: TRBJ2-7; V gene: TRBV7-9; clone size: many; D gene: .; CDR3 protein: CASSQVGYAYEQYF; CDR3 DNA: TGTGCCAGCAGCCAAGTGGGATACGCCTACGAGCAGTACTTC
J gene: TRBJ2-3; V gene: TRBV7-2; clone size: .; D gene: TRBD2; CDR3 protein: CASSLEGGGPDTQYF; CDR3 DNA: TGTGCCAGCAGCCTAGAGGGCGGGGGGCCAGATACGCAGTATTTT
J gene: TRBJ2-7; V gene: TRBV12-3/TRBV12-4; clone size: few; D gene: .; CDR3 protein: CASSPRGVVYNEQYF; CDR3 DNA: TGTGCCAGCAGCCCCCGGGGTGTGGTCTACAATGAGCAGTACTTC
J gene: TRBJ2-5; V gene: TRBV20-1; clone size: many; D gene: TRBD2; CDR3 protein: CSKSGGEETQYF; CDR3 DNA: TGCAGTAAGAGCGGGGGAGAAGAGACCCAGTACTTC
J gene: TRBJ2-7; V gene: TRBV29-1; clone size: few; D gene: .; CDR3 protein: CSVEAAVRSGEQYF; CDR3 DNA: TGCAGCGTTGAAGCCGCGGTTAGGTCGGGCGAGCAGTACTTC
J gene: TRBJ1-5; V gene: TRBV28; clone size: few; D gene: .; CDR3 protein: CASRTQGHPLLNQPQHF; CDR3 DNA: TGTGCCAGCAGAACCCAGGGTCACCCTCTCTTGAATCAGCCCCAGCATTTT
J gene: TRBJ2-5; V gene: TRBV7-3; clone size: .; D gene: TRBD2; CDR3 protein: CASSLRRAGQETQYF; CDR3 DNA: TGTGCCAGCAGCTTAAGAAGAGCGGGACAAGAGACCCAGTACTTC
J gene: TRBJ2-1; V gene: TRBV7-2; clone size: few; D gene: TRBD2; CDR3 protein: CASSAIREGEQFF; CDR3 DNA: TGTGCCAGCAGCGCAATTCGGGAGGGTGAGCAGTTCTTC
J gene: TRBJ2-7; V gene: TRBV7-3; clone size: .; D gene: .; CDR3 protein: CASSLTSLGEQYF; CDR3 DNA: TGTGCCAGCAGCTTAACAAGTCTGGGAGAGCAGTACTTC
J gene: TRBJ2-4; V gene: TRBV12-3/TRBV12-4; clone size: .; D gene: .; CDR3 protein: CASSPGRDKNIQYF; CDR3 DNA: TGTGCCAGCAGCCCGGGACGGGACAAAAACATTCAGTACTTC
J gene: TRBJ2-5; V gene: TRBV11-1; clone size: .; D gene: .; CDR3 protein: CASSYQIEETQYF; CDR3 DNA: TGTGCCAGCAGCTATCAGATAGAAGAGACCCAGTACTTC
J gene: TRBJ1-1; V gene: TRBV7-2; clone size: once; D gene: TRBD1; CDR3 protein: CASSLRGGRSTEAFF; CDR3 DNA: TGTGCCAGCAGCTTACGAGGGGGCAGGAGCACTGAAGCTTTCTTT
J gene: TRBJ2-2; V gene: TRBV9; clone size: many; D gene: .; CDR3 protein: CASSVDRITGELFF; CDR3 DNA: TGTGCCAGCAGCGTAGACCGGATCACCGGGGAGCTGTTTTTT
J gene: TRBJ2-3; V gene: TRBV3-1; clone size: many; D gene: .; CDR3 protein: CASSQEQRPLASNPDTQYF; CDR3 DNA: TGTGCCAGCAGCCAAGAGCAGCGGCCATTAGCCTCGAATCCGGATACGCAGTATTTT
J gene: TRBJ2-5; V gene: TRBV10-3; clone size: .; D gene: .; CDR3 protein: CAISESVSREETQYF; CDR3 DNA: TGTGCCATCAGTGAGTCGGTGTCCAGGGAGGAGACCCAGTACTTC
J gene: TRBJ2-5; V gene: TRBV7-2; clone size: .; D gene: TRBD1; CDR3 protein: CASSLGRTGETQYF; CDR3 DNA: TGTGCCAGCAGCTTAGGCAGGACAGGAGAGACCCAGTACTTC
J gene: TRBJ2-7; V gene: TRBV7-2; clone size: .; D gene: TRBD1; CDR3 protein: CASSVGGGFYEQYF; CDR3 DNA: TGTGCCAGCAGCGTAGGGGGCGGGTTTTACGAGCAGTACTTC
J gene: TRBJ1-2; V gene: TRBV27; clone size: many; D gene: .; CDR3 protein: CASSLTGHGYGYTF; CDR3 DNA: TGTGCCAGCAGTTTGACGGGGCATGGCTATGGCTACACCTTC
J gene: TRBJ1-5; V gene: TRBV4-3; clone size: .; D gene: .; CDR3 protein: CASSQDHNLRPQHF; CDR3 DNA: TGCGCCAGCAGCCAAGATCATAACCTTCGGCCCCAGCATTTT
J gene: TRBJ2-7; V gene: TRBV28; clone size: .; D gene: .; CDR3 protein: CASSSYRAGGPTEQYF; CDR3 DNA: TGTGCCAGCAGTTCGTACAGGGCCGGGGGCCCCACGGAGCAGTACTTC
J gene: TRBJ2-7; V gene: TRBV12-3/TRBV12-4; clone size: .; D gene: .; CDR3 protein: CASSPPGVHEQYF; CDR3 DNA: TGTGCCAGCAGTCCCCCTGGGGTCCATGAGCAGTACTTC
J gene: TRBJ2-1; V gene: TRBV6-2/TRBV6-3; clone size: .; D gene: .; CDR3 protein: CASSYGSGSYWGEQFF; CDR3 DNA: TGTGCCAGCAGTTATGGTTCAGGGTCTTATTGGGGTGAGCAGTTCTTC
J gene: TRBJ2-2; V gene: TRBV4-1; clone size: few; D gene: .; CDR3 protein: CAGRKQTFNTGELFF; CDR3 DNA: TGCGCCGGCAGAAAACAGACATTCAACACCGGGGAGCTGTTTTTT
J gene: TRBJ2-6; V gene: TRBV12-3/TRBV12-4; clone size: .; D gene: .; CDR3 protein: CASRQHEGLGGANVLTF; CDR3 DNA: TGTGCCAGCAGGCAGCACGAGGGGTTAGGTGGGGCCAACGTCCTGACTTTC
J gene: TRBJ2-4; V gene: TRBV28; clone size: few; D gene: .; CDR3 protein: CASSNPLWEQYF; CDR3 DNA: TGTGCCAGCAGCAACCCCCTATGGGAGCAGTACTTC
J gene: TRBJ2-4; V gene: TRBV18; clone size: many; D gene: TRBD1; CDR3 protein: CASSQDRGIQNIQYF; CDR3 DNA: TGTGCCAGCTCCCAGGACAGGGGCATCCAAAACATTCAGTACTTC
J gene: TRBJ2-1; V gene: TRBV5-1; clone size: .; D gene: .; CDR3 protein: CASSLGQSTYNEQFF; CDR3 DNA: TGCGCCAGCAGCTTGGGACAGTCGACATACAATGAGCAGTTCTTC
J gene: TRBJ2-2; V gene: TRBV20-1; clone size: few; D gene: TRBD2; CDR3 protein: CSAPTGGRVTGELFF; CDR3 DNA: TGCAGTGCCCCGACGGGAGGCCGGGTGACCGGGGAGCTGTTTTTT
J gene: TRBJ1-1; V gene: TRBV3-1; clone size: .; D gene: .; CDR3 protein: CASSQDGGAEAFF; CDR3 DNA: TGTGCCAGCAGCCAAGATGGGGGGGCTGAAGCTTTCTTT
J gene: TRBJ2-7; V gene: TRBV10-3; clone size: .; D gene: .; CDR3 protein: CAISDDGLYEQYF; CDR3 DNA: TGTGCCATCAGTGATGACGGTCTCTACGAGCAGTACTTC
J gene: TRBJ2-2; V gene: TRBV5-1; clone size: .; D gene: .; CDR3 protein: CTSSLGETGELFF; CDR3 DNA: TGCACCAGCAGCTTAGGGGAAACCGGGGAGCTGTTTTTT
J gene: TRBJ2-6; V gene: TRBV25-1; clone size: .; D gene: .; CDR3 protein: CASSPHTSGANVLTF; CDR3 DNA: TGTGCCAGCAGCCCCCATACCTCTGGGGCCAACGTCCTGACTTTC